The next 16 T cell receptor beta chains were all read from a single sample in a study of OX40 agonist ivuxolimab in advanced cancers. Profiling relied on immunoSEQ multiplex PCR, and the TCRdb table lists in-frame clones only, not all of them. The data contain 20,000 to 30,000 clones, 73% of them singletons. The specimen comprised CD4+ or CD8+ T cells sorted from blood, sampled in a trial of the OX40 agonist ivuxolimab. The origin of the receptors is an adult with an advanced solid tumor such as melanoma, head and neck, liver or kidney cancer.

The chain recombines TRBV7-9 with TRBJ2-5, with D hard to call. The CDR3 has 14 residues. Trimming shortened V by 1 base and J by 5 bases, and 11 bases separated the two germline ends. Germline-derived CDR1 and CDR2 are SEHNR and FQNEAQ (reference sequence). CDR3 DNA: TGTGCCAGCAGCTTAGTAGTAGCAACGGAGACCCAGTACTTC. This sequence encodes CASSLVVATETQYF.

The V gene is TRBV7-3, the J gene TRBJ2-3, with 7 positions matching TRBD1. The junction had 12 bases not matched to a gene; V was cut back by 1 base and J by 2 bases. The germline V gene has CDR1 SGHTA and CDR2 FQGTGA. There are 18 residues in the CDR3. In DNA form, the CDR3 reads TGTGCCAGCAGCTTAAAATCGTATATAGACAGGGCCACAGATACGCAGTATTTT. It yields the protein CASSLKSYIDRATDTQYF.

The chain uses TRBV7-2 and TRBJ1-5; 8 bases map to TRBD1. V dropped 4 bases and J dropped 3; count of bases not matched to a gene: 5. Germline CDR1 and CDR2: SGHTA and FQGNSA. The CDR3 runs 15 residues. CDR3 nucleotides: TGTGCCAGCAGCTCGACAGGGGTGACCAATCAGCCCCAGCATTTT. Translation gives CASSSTGVTNQPQHF.

In nucleotides, the CDR3 is TGTGCCAGCAGCCTTAGCGGGGGTGGCCAAGAGACCCAGTACTTC. Residues: CASSLSGGGQETQYF. This chain uses TRBV9 with TRBJ2-5, with 9 bases lining up with TRBD2. The length of the CDR3 is 15 residues. Germline trimming cut 4 bases from V and 1 base from J; bases unmatched to any gene: 5. The germline V gene encodes CDR1 SGDLS and CDR2 YYNGEE.

The chain employs TRBV2 and TRBJ2-2; TRBD2 might be the D (5 bases). Trimming pared 10 bases from V and 2 bases from J, leaving 8 bases between. The germline V gene encodes CDR1 SNHLY and CDR2 FYNNEI. This CDR3 has 12 residues. DNA for the CDR3: TGTGCCACTCGGGATAACACCGGGGAGCTGTTTTTT. It specifies CATRDNTGELFF.

The CDR3 sequence is CASSFSGSTDTQYF. Written as DNA, the CDR3 is TGTGCCAGCAGCTTCAGCGGTTCCACAGATACGCAGTATTTT. The chain employs TRBV7-6 and TRBJ2-3; possible D gene TRBD2, 5 bases. CDR1 is SGHVS and CDR2 is FNYEAQ in the germline V gene. V was trimmed by 3 bases and J by 2 bases, leaving 9 bases between them. This CDR3 is 14 amino acids long.

This rearrangement joins TRBV30 to TRBJ2-3; TRBD2 is a possible D gene (7 bases). The CDR3 covers 16 residues. The V end was cut by 8 bases, the J end by 0 bases, with 21 bases between. The germline V gene has CDR1 GTSNPN and CDR2 SVGIG (reference sequence). DNA of the CDR3: TGTGCCATGGTCGCGGGGGCTTCCTCTAGCACAGATACGCAGTATTTT. The encoded protein is CAMVAGASSSTDTQYF.

This clone has only one observation. The rearrangement uses TRBV7-6 and TRBJ2-5, with no clear D. The CDR3 covers 15 residues. Trimming pared 5 bases from V and 2 bases from J, leaving 15 bases between. Germline assignment: CDR1 SGHVS and CDR2 FNYEAQ. The CDR3 DNA reads as TGTGCCAGCAGCCCATCCGTGAGGAATCAAGAGACCCAGTACTTC. This translates into CASSPSVRNQETQYF.

The rearrangement uses TRBV6-5 and TRBJ2-3; D possibly uses TRBD1 or TRBD2 (6 bases each). This CDR3 is built from 15 residues. Between the trimmed V and J ends, which lost 11 bases and 0 bases, there was a span of 18 bases. CDR1 and CDR2 from the germline V gene are MNHEY and SVGAGI. As DNA, the CDR3 is TGTGCCGTCCGAGGTTGGGGGGCAAGCACAGATACGCAGTATTTT. Translating gives CAVRGWGASTDTQYF.

V and J are TRBV11-3 and TRBJ2-7, with a tentative D call TRBD2 (6 bases). Looked up from germline, CDR1 is SGHNT and CDR2 is YENEEA. The CDR3 covers 13 residues. V was shortened by 3 bases and J by 5 bases, with 11 bases between the two germline ends. In DNA, the CDR3 is TGTGCCAGCAGCTTCGGGGGTAACCACGAGCAGTACTTC. Translation: CASSFGGNHEQYF.

The V and J genes are TRBV5-5 and TRBJ2-5, with no clear D. Germline CDR1 reads SGHKS; CDR2 reads YYEKEE (reference sequence). The V gene lost 0 bases and the J gene lost 5 bases, with 11 bases spanning the gap. CDR3 size: 14 residues. CDR3 DNA sequence: TGTGCCAGCAGCTTGGGGTGGATTACTGAGACCCAGTACTTC. Amino acid sequence: CASSLGWITETQYF.

The chain carries TRBV7-9 and TRBJ2-7; D is ambiguous. CDR3 size: 13 residues. The V and J ends lost 1 base and 4 bases respectively, with 8 bases between them. CDR1 is SEHNR and CDR2 is FQNEAQ in the germline V gene (reference sequence). CDR3 amino acids: CASSLDPGYEQYF. CDR3 DNA: TGTGCCAGCAGCTTAGACCCCGGTTACGAGCAGTACTTC. The whole variable domain, remainder taken from reference TRBV7-9 and TRBJ2-7, is DTGVSQNPRHKITKRGQNVTFRCDPISEHNRLYWYRQTLGQGPEFLTYFQNEAQLEKSRLLSDRFSAERPKGSFSTLEIQRTEQGDSAMYLCASSLDPGYEQYFGPGTRLTVT.

The chain recombines TRBV15 with TRBJ1-1; D not resolved. This CDR3 region has 14 residues. Trimming cost V 0 bases and J 0 bases, with 5 bases left between them. Germline CDR1 and CDR2: LNHNV and YYDKDF (reference sequence). The CDR3 spells CATSRDGLNTEAFF. The CDR3 DNA is TGTGCCACCAGCAGAGATGGGCTGAACACTGAAGCTTTCTTT.

Sample share makes this clone medium-sized. V is TRBV5-1 and J is TRBJ1-5; the D is unclear. The V end lost 4 bases, the J end lost 1 base, and 9 bases lay between the germline ends. CDR1 and CDR2 from the germline V gene are SGHRS and YFSETQ. This CDR3 has 14 residues. The CDR3 DNA is TGCGCCAGCAGCGTGGGAGGAAGCAATCAGCCCCAGCATTTT. It translates to CASSVGGSNQPQHF.

V is TRBV5-1 and J is TRBJ2-3; D remains ambiguous. Per germline, CDR1 SGHRS and CDR2 YFSETQ. Trimming removed 1 base at V and 4 bases at J, with 1 base between. The CDR3 extends over 11 amino acids. CDR3 DNA: TGCGCCAGCAGCTTGTCAGATACGCAGTATTTT. Amino acid sequence: CASSLSDTQYF.

The J gene is TRBJ2-7, the V gene TRBV6-1; D unclear. Germline V CDR1 and CDR2: MNHNS, SASEGT. V lost 0 bases and J lost 2, with 11 bases in between. The CDR3 covers 15 residues. The CDR3 region has the DNA TGTGCCAGCAGTGAAGCGCCAGAGACACCCTACGAGCAGTACTTC. Protein: CASSEAPETPYEQYF.